This is a list of T cell receptor beta chains from one sample in a study of blood T cell repertoires in COVID-19. Sequencing was performed with immunoSEQ multiplex PCR; in TCRdb, only in-frame clones are kept and a portion is missing. Found here are over 200,000 clones, around 87% of them singletons; the top ten hold 3%. What was sequenced was peripheral blood. The origin of the receptors is a woman in her twenties or thirties who had recovered from COVID-19. Both conserved end residues are part of each CDR3. The order of the fields is V gene, clone size, J gene, D gene, CDR3 protein, CDR3 DNA. The D gene is left open where the match is weak. Size is omitted from some rows. Given values are once, few, many or a class for expanded clones.

V: TRBV3-1/TRBV3-2
size: NA
J: TRBJ1-2
D: TRBD1
CDR3: CASSHNDRGYGYTF
DNA: TGTGCCAGCAGCCATAACGACAGGGGGTATGGCTACACCTTC

V: TRBV5-1
size: NA
J: TRBJ1-4
D: NA
CDR3: CASSSSGNYEKLFF
DNA: TGCGCCAGCAGCTCCTCAGGGAATTATGAAAAACTGTTTTTT

V: TRBV19
size: NA
J: TRBJ2-3
D: NA
CDR3: CASGAPRGTQYF
DNA: TGTGCCAGTGGAGCCCCGCGCGGTACGCAGTATTTT

V: TRBV9
size: NA
J: TRBJ2-5
D: TRBD2
CDR3: CASSVGLVLAGGDQETQYF
DNA: TGTGCCAGCAGCGTAGGTCTGGTCCTGGCGGGGGGAGATCAAGAGACCCAGTACTTC

V: TRBV6-1
size: once
J: TRBJ2-7
D: NA
CDR3: CASSEDPQYEQYF
DNA: TGTGCCAGCAGTGAAGACCCCCAGTACGAGCAGTACTTC

V: TRBV15
size: NA
J: TRBJ2-5
D: NA
CDR3: CATSRDPGPQETQYF
DNA: TGTGCCACCAGCAGAGATCCAGGGCCCCAAGAGACCCAGTACTTC

V: TRBV24-1
size: few
J: TRBJ2-1
D: NA
CDR3: CATSDPLQGGYNEQFF
DNA: TGTGCCACCAGTGACCCGCTCCAGGGTGGATACAATGAGCAGTTCTTC

V: TRBV6-5
size: once
J: TRBJ2-7
D: TRBD2
CDR3: CASRPAGGAYEQYF
DNA: TGTGCCAGCAGACCCGCGGGGGGGGCCTACGAGCAGTACTTC

V: TRBV18
size: NA
J: TRBJ1-1
D: NA
CDR3: CASSQNRDTEAFF
DNA: TGTGCCAGCTCACAAAACAGGGACACTGAAGCTTTCTTT

V: TRBV7-8
size: NA
J: TRBJ2-7
D: NA
CDR3: CASSLSPTYEQYF
DNA: TGTGCCAGCAGCTTATCCCCCACCTACGAGCAGTACTTC

V: TRBV7-9
size: NA
J: TRBJ2-7
D: TRBD1
CDR3: CASRGTGADYEQYF
DNA: TGTGCCAGCAGGGGGACAGGGGCGGATTACGAGCAGTACTTC

V: TRBV9
size: NA
J: TRBJ2-7
D: TRBD2
CDR3: CASRGKGLAGGSYTYEQYF
DNA: TGTGCCAGCAGGGGAAAGGGACTAGCGGGGGGCTCCTATACCTACGAGCAGTACTTC

V: TRBV5-1
size: NA
J: TRBJ2-7
D: NA
CDR3: CASSPRQASSYEQYF
DNA: TGCGCCAGCAGCCCTCGACAGGCGTCCTCCTACGAGCAGTACTTC

V: TRBV2
size: once
J: TRBJ2-7
D: TRBD1
CDR3: CASSRQGPTVYEQYF
DNA: TGTGCCAGCAGCAGACAGGGGCCCACGGTCTACGAGCAGTACTTC

V: TRBV5-4
size: NA
J: TRBJ2-1
D: TRBD2
CDR3: CASSLRGIKIAGGPYNEQFF
DNA: TGTGCCAGCAGCTTGAGGGGTATAAAAATAGCGGGGGGGCCTTACAATGAGCAGTTCTTC

V: TRBV4-1
size: NA
J: TRBJ1-2
D: NA
CDR3: CASSIRRGDGYTF
DNA: TGCGCCAGCAGCATAAGGAGGGGCGATGGCTACACCTTC

V: TRBV5-4
size: NA
J: TRBJ2-2
D: TRBD2
CDR3: CASSTGGRGATTGELFF
DNA: TGTGCCAGCAGCACTGGAGGGCGGGGGGCCACCACCGGGGAGCTGTTTTTT

V: TRBV12-3/TRBV12-4
size: few
J: TRBJ2-4
D: TRBD1
CDR3: CASADRGLNIQYF
DNA: TGTGCCAGCGCGGACAGGGGGCTCAACATTCAGTACTTC

V: TRBV7-6
size: once
J: TRBJ1-2
D: NA
CDR3: CASSPLGGVNYGYTF
DNA: TGTGCCAGCAGCCCCCTCGGTGGAGTAAACTATGGCTACACCTTC

V: TRBV5-1
size: NA
J: TRBJ1-1
D: NA
CDR3: CASSLFPSPNTEAFF
DNA: TGCGCCAGCAGCTTGTTCCCGAGCCCGAACACTGAAGCTTTCTTT

V: TRBV24-1
size: NA
J: TRBJ1-2
D: TRBD1
CDR3: CAGNPCGLATGVGLSGYTF
DNA: TGTGCCGGTAACCCTTGCGGCCTAGCTACAGGGGTCGGATTGAGTGGCTACACCTTC

V: TRBV18
size: NA
J: TRBJ2-3
D: TRBD1
CDR3: CASSPGTVPTDTQYF
DNA: TGTGCCAGCTCACCTGGGACAGTCCCTACAGATACGCAGTATTTT

V: TRBV6-2/TRBV6-3
size: few
J: TRBJ2-7
D: TRBD2
CDR3: CASSLGLAGGYEQYF
DNA: TGTGCCAGCAGCCTCGGACTAGCGGGAGGTTACGAGCAGTACTTC

V: TRBV6-5
size: NA
J: TRBJ2-5
D: NA
CDR3: CASSYSPRAGGETQYF
DNA: TGTGCCAGCAGTTACTCCCCTAGGGCGGGCGGGGAGACCCAGTACTTC

V: TRBV2
size: NA
J: TRBJ2-6
D: TRBD2
CDR3: CASSGYGGVWANVLTF
DNA: TGTGCCAGCAGTGGTTACGGGGGGGTTTGGGCCAACGTCCTGACTTTC

V: TRBV27
size: NA
J: TRBJ2-2
D: NA
CDR3: CASQPGTNTGELFF
DNA: TGTGCCAGCCAGCCCGGGACTAACACCGGGGAGCTGTTTTTT

V: TRBV18
size: NA
J: TRBJ1-6
D: TRBD1
CDR3: CASSLVSPGQVTSPLHF
DNA: TGTGCCAGCTCACTCGTATCACCGGGACAGGTCACTTCACCCCTCCACTTT

V: TRBV19
size: NA
J: TRBJ2-7
D: NA
CDR3: CASRNSLTASEQYF
DNA: TGTGCCAGTAGAAACAGCCTCACGGCGTCCGAGCAGTACTTC

V: TRBV11-2
size: NA
J: TRBJ2-5
D: TRBD2
CDR3: CASSGRTSGGPRETQYF
DNA: TGTGCCAGCAGCGGCCGGACTAGCGGGGGGCCACGGGAGACCCAGTACTTC

V: TRBV5-4
size: NA
J: TRBJ2-2
D: NA
CDR3: CASSGGTVSGELFF
DNA: TGTGCCAGCAGCGGGGGGACCGTATCCGGGGAGCTGTTTTTT

V: TRBV6-5
size: few
J: TRBJ1-1
D: TRBD1
CDR3: CASSPGGSSNTEAFF
DNA: TGTGCCAGCAGTCCAGGGGGCTCGTCGAACACTGAAGCTTTCTTT

V: TRBV13
size: NA
J: TRBJ2-5
D: TRBD2
CDR3: CASSISGGAGETQYF
DNA: TGTGCCAGCAGCATTAGCGGGGGGGCCGGCGAGACCCAGTACTTC

V: TRBV6-2/TRBV6-3
size: NA
J: TRBJ1-1
D: TRBD1
CDR3: CASSYPGQGARMNTEAFF
DNA: TGTGCCAGCAGTTACCCGGGACAGGGGGCGCGTATGAACACTGAAGCTTTCTTT

V: TRBV9
size: NA
J: TRBJ2-5
D: TRBD2
CDR3: CASSVVGTSDSETQYF
DNA: TGTGCCAGCAGCGTAGTTGGGACTAGCGATTCTGAGACCCAGTACTTC

V: TRBV9
size: NA
J: TRBJ2-3
D: TRBD2
CDR3: CASSVRGGGADTQYF
DNA: TGTGCCAGCAGCGTACGCGGGGGGGGCGCAGATACGCAGTATTTT

V: TRBV19
size: once
J: TRBJ1-2
D: NA
CDR3: CASIGRELNYGYTF
DNA: TGTGCCAGTATTGGGAGGGAGTTGAACTATGGCTACACCTTC

V: TRBV4-3
size: NA
J: TRBJ2-1
D: NA
CDR3: CASGTHLGGSYNEQFF
DNA: TGCGCCAGCGGTACTCATCTCGGGGGATCCTACAATGAGCAGTTCTTC

V: TRBV7-3
size: NA
J: TRBJ2-1
D: TRBD2
CDR3: CASSYSSGGAYNEQFF
DNA: TGTGCCAGCAGTTATTCTAGCGGGGGAGCCTACAATGAGCAGTTCTTC

V: TRBV19
size: NA
J: TRBJ1-6
D: NA
CDR3: CASSTGNYNSPLHF
DNA: TGTGCCAGTAGTACGGGAAATTATAATTCACCCCTCCACTTT

V: TRBV5-8
size: NA
J: TRBJ2-4
D: TRBD2
CDR3: CASSFIPGTSGGGVNF
DNA: TGTGCCAGCAGCTTTATTCCCGGGACTAGCGGGGGGGGAGTTAACTTC

V: TRBV7-2
size: NA
J: TRBJ1-2
D: NA
CDR3: CASSFHDSKDYGYTF
DNA: TGTGCCAGCAGCTTCCACGACAGTAAAGACTATGGCTACACCTTC

V: TRBV5-1
size: once
J: TRBJ1-1
D: NA
CDR3: CASSFRGEHRNTEAFF
DNA: TGCGCCAGCAGCTTCCGGGGGGAGCACCGGAACACTGAAGCTTTCTTT

V: TRBV11-1
size: NA
J: TRBJ2-5
D: TRBD1
CDR3: CASSFRGQGETQYF
DNA: TGTGCCAGCAGCTTCCGTGGACAGGGAGAGACCCAGTACTTC

V: TRBV5-1
size: NA
J: TRBJ1-2
D: TRBD1
CDR3: CASSPGIPGQGGYTF
DNA: TGCGCCAGCAGCCCCGGGATTCCGGGACAGGGTGGCTACACCTTC

V: TRBV6-2/TRBV6-3
size: once
J: TRBJ1-1
D: NA
CDR3: CASSYTAGKRVNTEAFF
DNA: TGTGCCAGCAGTTACACCGCCGGGAAAAGGGTGAACACTGAAGCTTTCTTT

V: TRBV27
size: NA
J: TRBJ1-2
D: TRBD1
CDR3: CASSPLRTGSFFGYTF
DNA: TGTGCCAGCAGCCCCTTAAGGACAGGGAGCTTTTTTGGCTACACCTTC

V: TRBV5-4
size: NA
J: TRBJ2-5
D: TRBD2
CDR3: CASTSGGAETQYF
DNA: TGTGCCAGTACTAGCGGGGGGGCTGAGACCCAGTACTTC

V: TRBV5-6
size: few
J: TRBJ2-3
D: TRBD2
CDR3: CASSWATSGATDTQYF
DNA: TGTGCCAGCAGCTGGGCTACTAGCGGGGCCACAGATACGCAGTATTTT

V: TRBV2
size: NA
J: TRBJ2-5
D: TRBD2
CDR3: CASSRRGGPQYF
DNA: TGTGCCAGCAGCCGACGGGGGGGCCCCCAGTACTTC

V: TRBV2
size: NA
J: TRBJ1-6
D: NA
CDR3: CASSDWVVGSSYNSPLHF
DNA: TGTGCCAGCAGTGATTGGGTTGTTGGGAGCTCCTATAATTCACCCCTCCACTTT

V: TRBV5-1
size: NA
J: TRBJ2-7
D: TRBD2
CDR3: CASNPGTSGVSYEQYF
DNA: TGCGCCAGCAATCCCGGGACTAGCGGGGTCTCCTACGAGCAGTACTTC

V: TRBV14
size: NA
J: TRBJ2-6
D: NA
CDR3: CASSQEWRVRPGANVLTF
DNA: TGTGCCAGCAGCCAAGAGTGGCGGGTCCGTCCCGGTGCCAACGTCCTGACTTTC

V: TRBV10-2
size: NA
J: TRBJ1-1
D: TRBD1
CDR3: CASKGQDTEAFF
DNA: TGCGCCAGCAAGGGACAGGACACTGAAGCTTTCTTT

V: TRBV6-2/TRBV6-3
size: NA
J: TRBJ1-2
D: NA
CDR3: CASSYEGGGYTF
DNA: TGTGCCAGCAGTTACGAGGGCGGGGGCTACACCTTC

V: TRBV3-1/TRBV3-2
size: NA
J: TRBJ2-6
D: NA
CDR3: CASSQGPGTFSGANVLTF
DNA: TGTGCCAGCAGCCAAGGCCCCGGGACTTTCTCTGGGGCCAACGTCCTGACTTTC

V: TRBV6-2/TRBV6-3
size: once
J: TRBJ1-1
D: NA
CDR3: CASSREDLRGTEAFF
DNA: TGTGCCAGCAGTCGCGAGGACTTGAGGGGGACTGAAGCTTTCTTT